The 17 T cell receptor beta chains presented below share a single source sample, sequenced in a study of blood T cell repertoires in COVID-19. Here immunoSEQ multiplex PCR was the method, and the copy in TCRdb shows in-frame clones only, minus some. The table has about 190,000 clones, approximately 84% seen once. The sample consisted of PBMCs or T cells enriched from blood (not recorded which). The receptors shown here come from a woman younger than 45 who had recovered from COVID-19.

This clone was observed a few times. The V and J genes are TRBV27 and TRBJ1-2; weak D call: TRBD1 (6 bases). The CDR3 runs to 14 residues. The germline CDR1 and CDR2 sequences are MNHEY and SMNVEV (reference sequence). The V and J ends lost 8 bases and 5 bases respectively, with 18 bases between them. The CDR3 sequence is CASSPTGRVYGYTF. CDR3 DNA sequence: TGTGCCAGCTCCCCAACAGGGAGGGTTTATGGCTACACCTTC.

The chain has TRBV4-1 and TRBJ2-7; tentatively, D is TRBD2 (6 bases). The CDR3 length is 15 residues. CDR1 MGHRA and CDR2 YSYEKL come from the germline V gene. With 0 bases removed from V and 6 bases from J, the gap between germline ends came to 15 bases. CDR3 nucleotide sequence: TGCGCCAGCAGCCAAGACTGGGGGGTTGGGGGCGAGCAGTACTTC. Amino acid sequence: CASSQDWGVGGEQYF.

The rearrangement links TRBV6-5 to TRBJ1-5; D is perhaps TRBD1 (5 bases). Germline CDR1 MNHEY, CDR2 SVGAGI. Between the trimmed V and J ends, which lost 0 bases and 4 bases, there was a span of 7 bases. CDR3 length equals 14 residues. CDR3 bases: TGTGCCAGCAGTTACTCGGGGGGAAATCAGCCCCAGCATTTT. This translates into CASSYSGGNQPQHF.

The chain employs TRBV7-9 and TRBJ1-6; D may be TRBD1 (6 bases). CDR3 length: 15 residues. CDR1 SEHNR and CDR2 FQNEAQ come from the germline V gene (reference sequence). Trimming took off 5 bases at V and 5 bases at J, with 13 bases between the two ends. The CDR3 reads CASSPSTGNNSPLHF. CDR3 coding DNA: TGTGCCAGCAGCCCCAGCACAGGGAATAATTCACCCCTCCACTTT. The full variable domain, completed using reference TRBV7-9 and TRBJ1-6, is DTGVSQNPRHKITKRGQNVTFRCDPISEHNRLYWYRQTLGQGPEFLTYFQNEAQLEKSRLLSDRFSAERPKGSFSTLEIQRTEQGDSAMYLCASSPSTGNNSPLHFGNGTRLTVT.

V gene TRBV2 combines with J gene TRBJ1-5; D call uncertain. Germline CDR1 SNHLY, CDR2 FYNNEI. The length of the CDR3 is 14 residues. Trimming stripped 5 bases from V and 2 bases from J, with 10 bases between. In DNA, the CDR3 is TGTGCCAGCAGTAGGGAGGGAGGCAATCAGCCCCAGCATTTT. Translated: CASSREGGNQPQHF.

The V call is TRBV3-1 (or the pseudogene TRBV3-2), the J call TRBJ2-5, with 13 bases that match TRBD2. Looked up from germline, CDR1 is LGHDT and CDR2 is YNNKEL (reference sequence). CDR3 length equals 15 residues. After removal of 2 bases from V and 5 bases from J, the junction contained 2 bases not matched to a gene. CDR3: CASSQQTSGGETQYF. The CDR3 coding sequence is TGTGCCAGCAGCCAACAGACTAGCGGGGGGGAGACCCAGTACTTC.

The rearrangement joins TRBV24-1 to TRBJ2-3, with a tentative D call TRBD1 (6 bases). The CDR3 runs 15 residues. Germline V gives CDR1 KGHDR, CDR2 SFDVKD. With 3 bases removed from V and 4 bases from J, the gap between germline ends came to 13 bases. The CDR3, as DNA: TGTGCCACCAGTGATCCTACAGGGTGGGCAGATACGCAGTATTTT. Translation gives CATSDPTGWADTQYF.

This clone was detected only a few times. This rearrangement joins TRBV11-2 to TRBJ2-5; 9 positions agree with TRBD2. The V and J ends lost 1 base and 6 bases, in that order; junction bases with no gene match: 18. The CDR3 consists of 19 residues. Per the germline V gene, CDR1 is SGHAT and CDR2 is FQNNGV. CDR3 sequence reads: CASSLATMGGGRALKTQYF. The CDR3 DNA sequence: TGTGCCAGCAGCTTAGCTACCATGGGGGGCGGGAGGGCCCTGAAGACCCAGTACTTC.

The rearrangement links TRBV2 to TRBJ1-2; D is undetermined. Germline values: CDR1 SNHLY, CDR2 FYNNEI. V dropped 2 bases and J dropped 7 bases, with 8 bases sitting between them. This CDR3 region has 12 residues. CDR3 region: CASSELGGGYTF. The CDR3, as DNA: TGTGCCAGCAGTGAACTAGGAGGTGGCTACACCTTC.

V gene TRBV10-3 combines with J gene TRBJ1-3; no reliable D call. Germline V CDR1 and CDR2: ENHRY, SYGVKD. Between the trimmed V and J ends, which lost 6 bases and 0 bases, there was a span of 12 bases. There are 15 residues in the CDR3. The CDR3 coding sequence is TGTGCCATCAGGCGCAATTGGAGCTCTGGAAACACCATATATTTT. Translation: CAIRRNWSSGNTIYF.

The J gene is TRBJ2-1, the V gene TRBV6-2 or TRBV6-3; 8 nucleotides agree with TRBD2. CDR1 is MNHEY and CDR2 is SVGEGT in the germline V gene. V gave up 6 bases and J gave up 6 bases; unmatched junction bases: 16. CDR3 length: 17 amino acids. The CDR3, as DNA: TGTGCCAGCAGCCCTGGGGGGAGCGGGGGAGTGGTCAATGAGCAGTTCTTC. It encodes CASSPGGSGGVVNEQFF.

The chain is built from TRBV3-1 (or the pseudogene TRBV3-2) and TRBJ2-3, with TRBD1 as a possible D gene (6 bases). The CDR3 covers 16 residues. Germline V gene sequence: CDR1 LGHDT, CDR2 YNNKEL (reference sequence). V was cut by 4 bases and J by 0 bases, with 14 bases left in between. CDR3 nucleotide sequence: TGTGCCAGCAGCCGGGGGACACGCGATAGCACAGATACGCAGTATTTT. This sequence encodes CASSRGTRDSTDTQYF.

The chain joins TRBV4-1 to TRBJ1-6; possible D gene TRBD1, 6 bases. This CDR3 spans 17 amino acids. Germline V lookup: CDR1 MGHRA, CDR2 YSYEKL. V lost 1 base and J lost 9, with 19 bases in between. For the CDR3, the DNA is TGCGCCAGCAGCCAAGGCCCCAGGGGCACCAATAGTTCACCCCTCCACTTT. Translating gives CASSQGPRGTNSSPLHF.

This chain joins TRBV11-2 and TRBJ2-5, with TRBD2 identical over 14 bases. Trimming removed 4 bases from V and 2 bases from J; junction bases left unmatched: 9. This CDR3 spans 18 amino acids. Germline V gene data show CDR1 as SGHAT and CDR2 as FQNNGV. The CDR3 region has the DNA TGTGCCAGCAGCTCCTCCGGACTAGCGGGGGGACCTCAAGAGACCCAGTACTTC. Its translation is CASSSSGLAGGPQETQYF.

The chain couples TRBV28 to TRBJ2-3; 7 bases line up with TRBD1. The V gene's germline CDR1 is MDHEN and CDR2 SYDVKM. The CDR3 spans 17 residues. Trimming removed 5 bases from V and 4 bases from J; junction bases left unmatched: 15. Here the CDR3 reads CASSRTDRPTVADTQYF. In DNA form, the CDR3 reads TGTGCCAGCAGTCGAACGGACAGGCCTACTGTAGCAGATACGCAGTATTTT.

This chain joins TRBV21-1 and TRBJ2-5; the D call in the table, TRBD1, was not verified against the DNA. TRBV21-1 is an annotated pseudogene. The CDR3 consists of 16 residues. CDR3 sequence (DNA): TGTGCCAGCAGCAAGGGGCAGGGGGCCGTCCAAGAGACCCAGTACTTC. As protein: CASSKGQGAVQETQYF.

Only a few counts were recorded for this clone. The chain employs TRBV29-1 and TRBJ2-1; TRBD1 might be the D (6 bases). Germline lookup yields CDR1 SQVTM and CDR2 ANQGSEA. The CDR3 extends over 14 amino acids. V was cut by 7 bases and J by 0 bases, with 13 bases left in between. CDR3 bases: TGCAGCGCAACATGGACAGTCTCCTACAATGAGCAGTTCTTC. It encodes CSATWTVSYNEQFF.